This T cell receptor beta chain was sequenced in a study of T-cell memory formation after mild COVID-19. Study outcomes and limitations: CD4+ contracting clones lay mainly in CM and EM, CD8+ ones in EMRA.

Losses at the gene ends were 8 bases for V and 8 bases for J; bases not matched to a gene: 25. CDR1 is SEHNR and CDR2 is FQNEAQ in the germline V gene (reference sequence). The CDR3 consists of 19 residues. TCRdb reprocessed the 5' RACE reads with MiXCR, giving one entry per CDR3 protein. The data hold 260,000 or so distinct CDR3 sequences, with around 15% observed a single time. This clonotype was seen only a few times. Its antigen is undetermined. This chain connects TRBV7-9 to TRBJ2-1; 9 nucleotides line up with TRBD2. Input material: PBMCs or a T cell subset sorted from them (not recorded which). The clonotype originates from a man aged 18 to 35 who had mild COVID-19 (a few samples of this study predate the infection). Cell type and time point are not known. This CDR3 is CASGRMVAGAANPRDEQFF. CDR3 nucleotides: TGTGCCAGCGGGAGGATGGTAGCGGGGGCCGCTAACCCACGAGATGAGCAGTTCTTC.